The sample holds one count of the clone carrying this TCR beta chain. This sample stems from a study of blood T cell repertoires in COVID-19. The wider study: Sites in the United States, Italy and Spain provided acute and convalescent COVID-19 samples. From T cells, B-cell-depleted T cells, or PBMCs came the material, which was cDNA or gDNA.

The CDR3 spans 14 residues. V dropped 2 bases and J dropped 10 bases, with 15 bases sitting between them. Germline CDR1 reads MGHDK; CDR2 reads SYGVNS. As handled by the study authors: From reference gene primer amplification, estimates of nucleated cell counts were derived. Data came from immunoSEQ multiplex PCR; TCRdb stores just in-frame clones and leaves some out. V and J calls and clone size are those listed in that table; D and trimming were worked out from the DNA. The sample comprises more than 80,000 clones, approximately 86% of which are singletons, and approximately 1.8% rests with the top ten.

This rearrangement joins TRBV25-1 to TRBJ2-1; the D gene is possibly TRBD2 (5 bases). Sequencing was done on a sample of peripheral blood. The source of this sequence is an older man with acute or convalescent COVID-19. CDR3 nucleotide sequence: TGTGCCAGCAGTGAAGGTCTAGCCGGTGGGGAGCAGTTCTTC. This codes for CASSEGLAGGEQFF.